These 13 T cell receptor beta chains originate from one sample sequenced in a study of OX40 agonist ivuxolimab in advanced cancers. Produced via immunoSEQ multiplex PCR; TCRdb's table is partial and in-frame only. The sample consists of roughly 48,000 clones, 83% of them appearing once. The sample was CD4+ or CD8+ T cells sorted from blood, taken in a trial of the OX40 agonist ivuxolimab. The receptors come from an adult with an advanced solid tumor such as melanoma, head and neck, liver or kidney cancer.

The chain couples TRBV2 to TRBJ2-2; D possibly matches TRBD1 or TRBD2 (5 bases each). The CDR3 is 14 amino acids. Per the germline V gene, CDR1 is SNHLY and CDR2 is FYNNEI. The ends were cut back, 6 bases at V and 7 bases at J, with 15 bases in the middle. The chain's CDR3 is CASSPRGVVGELFF. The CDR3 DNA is TGTGCCAGCAGCCCCAGAGGGGTTGTCGGGGAGCTGTTTTTT. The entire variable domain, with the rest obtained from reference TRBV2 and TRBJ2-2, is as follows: EPEVTQTPSHQVTQMGQEVILRCVPISNHLYFYWYRQILGQKVEFLVSFYNNEISEKSEIFDDQFSVERPDGSNFTLKIRSTKLEDSAMYFCASSPRGVVGELFFGEGSRLTVL.

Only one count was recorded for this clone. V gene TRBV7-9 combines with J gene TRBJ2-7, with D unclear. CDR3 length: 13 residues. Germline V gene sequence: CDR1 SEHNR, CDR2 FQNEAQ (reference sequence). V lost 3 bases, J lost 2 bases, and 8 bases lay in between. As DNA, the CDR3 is TGTGCCAGCAGCTTGACCCTACCCTACGAGCAGTACTTC. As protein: CASSLTLPYEQYF.

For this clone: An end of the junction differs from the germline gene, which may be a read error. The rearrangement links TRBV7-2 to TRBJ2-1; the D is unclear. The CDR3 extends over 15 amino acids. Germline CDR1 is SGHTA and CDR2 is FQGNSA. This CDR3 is CASSLGLGSHNEQFF. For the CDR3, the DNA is TGTGCCAGCAGCTTAGGTCTTGGCTCCCACAATGAGCAGTTCTTC.

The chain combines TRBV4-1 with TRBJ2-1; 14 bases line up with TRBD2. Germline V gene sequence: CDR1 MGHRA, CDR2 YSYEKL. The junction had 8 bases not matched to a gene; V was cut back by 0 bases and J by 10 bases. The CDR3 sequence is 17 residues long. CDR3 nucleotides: TGCGCCAGCAGCCAAGATCCGACTAGCGGGGGGGCACGCGAGCAGTTCTTC. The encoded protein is CASSQDPTSGGAREQFF.

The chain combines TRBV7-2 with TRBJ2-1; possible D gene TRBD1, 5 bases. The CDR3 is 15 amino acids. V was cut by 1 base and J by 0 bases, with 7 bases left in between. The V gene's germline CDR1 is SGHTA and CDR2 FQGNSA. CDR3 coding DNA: TGTGCCAGCAGCTTAGGGGGCTACTCCTACAATGAGCAGTTCTTC. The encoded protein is CASSLGGYSYNEQFF. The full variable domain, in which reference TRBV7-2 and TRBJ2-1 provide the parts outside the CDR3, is GAGVSQSPSNKVTEKGKDVELRCDPISGHTALYWYRQSLGQGLEFLIYFQGNSAPDKSGLPSDRFSAERTGGSVSTLTIQRTQQEDSAVYLCASSLGGYSYNEQFFGPGTRLTVL.

The CDR3 DNA sequence: TGTGCCAGCAGCTTAGCGCGAGGGGGCACTGGAAACACCATATATTTT. It specifies CASSLARGGTGNTIYF. The chain recombines TRBV7-2 with TRBJ1-3, with TRBD1 matching over 7 bases. CDR1 is SGHTA, CDR2 FQGNSA, per germline. The trim removed 0 bases at V and 2 bases at J, leaving 4 bases unmatched. This CDR3 region has 16 residues.

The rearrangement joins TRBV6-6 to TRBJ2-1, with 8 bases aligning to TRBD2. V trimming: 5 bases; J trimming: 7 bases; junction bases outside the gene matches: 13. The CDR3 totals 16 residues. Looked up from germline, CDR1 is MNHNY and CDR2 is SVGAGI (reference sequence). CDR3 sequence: CASSIGGGRGGNEQFF. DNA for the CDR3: TGTGCCAGCAGTATCGGCGGGGGCCGGGGGGGGAATGAGCAGTTCTTC.

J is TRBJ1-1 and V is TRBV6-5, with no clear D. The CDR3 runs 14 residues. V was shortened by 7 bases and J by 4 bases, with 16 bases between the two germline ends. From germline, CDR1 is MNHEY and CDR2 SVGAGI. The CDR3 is CASTPSRATTEAFF. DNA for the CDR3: TGTGCCAGCACCCCGTCGAGGGCGACCACTGAAGCTTTCTTT.

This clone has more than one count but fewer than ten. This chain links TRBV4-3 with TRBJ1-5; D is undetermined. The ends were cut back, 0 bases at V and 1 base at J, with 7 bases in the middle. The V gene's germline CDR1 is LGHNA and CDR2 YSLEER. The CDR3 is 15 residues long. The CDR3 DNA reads TGCGCCAGCAGCCAAGATGTTGTGAGCAATCAGCCCCAGCATTTT. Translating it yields CASSQDVVSNQPQHF.

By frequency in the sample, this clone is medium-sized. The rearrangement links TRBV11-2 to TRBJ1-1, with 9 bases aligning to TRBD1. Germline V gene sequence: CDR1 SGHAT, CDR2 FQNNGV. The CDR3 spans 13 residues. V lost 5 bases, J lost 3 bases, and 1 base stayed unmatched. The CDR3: CASSRDRDTEAFF. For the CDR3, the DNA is TGTGCCAGCAGCCGGGACAGGGACACTGAAGCTTTCTTT.

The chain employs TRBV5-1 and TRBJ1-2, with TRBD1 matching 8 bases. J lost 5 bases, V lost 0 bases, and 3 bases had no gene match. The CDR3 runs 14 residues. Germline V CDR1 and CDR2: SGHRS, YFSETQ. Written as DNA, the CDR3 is TGCGCCAGCAGCTTGGGGGACAGGTTATATGGCTACACCTTC. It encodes CASSLGDRLYGYTF.

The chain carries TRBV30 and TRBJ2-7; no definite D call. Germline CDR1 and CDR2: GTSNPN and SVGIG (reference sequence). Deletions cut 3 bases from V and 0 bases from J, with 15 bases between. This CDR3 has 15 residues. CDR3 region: CAWRVVTGVSYEQYF. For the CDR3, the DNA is TGTGCCTGGAGAGTAGTGACCGGCGTCTCCTACGAGCAGTACTTC.

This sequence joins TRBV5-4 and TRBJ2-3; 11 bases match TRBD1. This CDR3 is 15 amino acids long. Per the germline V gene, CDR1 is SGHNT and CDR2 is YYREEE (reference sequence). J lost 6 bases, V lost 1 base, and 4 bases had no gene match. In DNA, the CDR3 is TGTGCCAGCAGCTTGAGGACAGGGGGCGCGGATACGCAGTATTTT. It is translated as CASSLRTGGADTQYF.